This note documents a single TCR beta chain sequence. This clone came up once. Its antigen specificity is not known. Base qualities were left out, and no much larger clone turns up one base away. The meaning of the sample's time point label: baseline before first vaccination. Vaccinee samples were obtained from the UK trials COV001 and COV002, which included a single-blind randomized controlled phase 2/3 trial of AZD1222 (ChAdOx1 nCoV-19) in healthy adults. For TCRbeta chain sequencing, PBMC samples from trial participants were taken at day 0 and at day 28 after the second dose. Via the germline V gene, CDR1 is SGHRS and CDR2 YFSETQ. From its cysteine to its phenylalanine, the CDR3 spans 13 amino acids. The sequence is cut down to CDR3 DNA, 39 bases in frame from base 1. The junction shows trimming of 4 bases on V and 1 base on J, plus 6 bases between the germline ends. The CDR3 regions of human TCRbeta chains were analyzed by immunosequencing. The study's own analysis went as follows. Repertoire TCRs were matched against a reference library of SARS-CoV-2-specific TCRs generated with the MIRA antigen-specificity platform. Breadth meant the fraction of unique TCRs that were SARS-CoV-2-associated, whereas depth meant the fraction of total T cells that were SARS-CoV-2-associated. Each spike-specific TCR was assigned to its reactive spike region and to a CD4 or CD8 class using the MIRA data. Log10-transformed breadth and depth values were compared by one-way ANOVA with Sidak's multiple comparisons tests. TCRdb took over this immuneACCESS table, retaining in-frame rearrangements with V and J assigned. Such tables are incomplete; in checked studies, under half of the missing clones stem from an unresolved V gene, and the remainder is unexplained. That table gives V, J and clone size, and the DNA gave D and trimming. The sample table lists more than 95,000 clones, 89% of them with a count of one. In total, the top ten clones hold under 2% of the sample.

This sample is drawn from a study of T cell responses to AZD1222 COVID-19 vaccine listed by TCRdb under 2021. About the investigation overall: AZD1222 recipients given second doses at about 4 weeks or at about 12 weeks were pooled, since spike-specific TCR depth and breadth were not found to differ between the two schedules. TCR sequencing covered approximately 230 trial participants: some 210 given two doses of AZD1222 and about 26 given two doses of MenACWY control vaccine. Trial participants were enrolled by age into subgroups of 18-55, 56-69 and 70-plus years, and about 150, 27 and 61 TCR-sequenced participants, respectively, were included in these subgroups. Results and caveats for the whole study, not just this receptor: CD4 TCRs associated with the vaccine covered the entire spike protein, and the dominant responses were in regions 160-218 and 743-854. No day 14 peak-response samples were available, so repertoires were characterized only after the peak T cell response. Nearly half of unique spike-specific TCRs reportedly recognized epitopes outside regions mutated in the B.1.351 and B.1.1.7 variants. After two AZD1222 doses, both the breadth and the depth of spike-specific TCRs were significantly higher than at day 0 and than in MenACWY recipients. The 56-69-year group was small, and its depth increase did not reach significance, likely because of low power. Participants were mostly white British, with more females than males. The authors suggested clonal diversity may have been underestimated. Conclusions about previously exposed vaccinees were limited because only six AZD1222 recipients were SARS-CoV-2 seropositive at baseline.

This clonotype originated in an adult in good health. Sequences were derived from peripheral blood, sampled on day 0 of AZD1222 vaccination. The chain couples TRBV5-1 to TRBJ1-5, with the D gene not confidently named. The CDR3 has the sequence CASSRWSNQPQHF. The DNA is as follows: TGCGCCAGCAGCCGATGGAGCAATCAGCCCCAGCATTTT.